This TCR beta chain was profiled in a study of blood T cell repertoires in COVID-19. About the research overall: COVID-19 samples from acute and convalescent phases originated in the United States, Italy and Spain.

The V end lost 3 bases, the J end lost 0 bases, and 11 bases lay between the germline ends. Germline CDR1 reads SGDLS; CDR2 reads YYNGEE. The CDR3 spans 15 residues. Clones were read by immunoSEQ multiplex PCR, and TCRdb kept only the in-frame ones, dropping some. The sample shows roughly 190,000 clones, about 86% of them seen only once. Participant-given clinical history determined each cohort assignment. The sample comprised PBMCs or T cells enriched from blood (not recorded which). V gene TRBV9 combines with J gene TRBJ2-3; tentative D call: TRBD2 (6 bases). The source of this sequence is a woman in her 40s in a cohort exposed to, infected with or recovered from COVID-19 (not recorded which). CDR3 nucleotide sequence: TGTGCCAGCAGCGAGGCTAGCGCCAGCACAGATACGCAGTATTTT. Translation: CASSEASASTDTQYF.